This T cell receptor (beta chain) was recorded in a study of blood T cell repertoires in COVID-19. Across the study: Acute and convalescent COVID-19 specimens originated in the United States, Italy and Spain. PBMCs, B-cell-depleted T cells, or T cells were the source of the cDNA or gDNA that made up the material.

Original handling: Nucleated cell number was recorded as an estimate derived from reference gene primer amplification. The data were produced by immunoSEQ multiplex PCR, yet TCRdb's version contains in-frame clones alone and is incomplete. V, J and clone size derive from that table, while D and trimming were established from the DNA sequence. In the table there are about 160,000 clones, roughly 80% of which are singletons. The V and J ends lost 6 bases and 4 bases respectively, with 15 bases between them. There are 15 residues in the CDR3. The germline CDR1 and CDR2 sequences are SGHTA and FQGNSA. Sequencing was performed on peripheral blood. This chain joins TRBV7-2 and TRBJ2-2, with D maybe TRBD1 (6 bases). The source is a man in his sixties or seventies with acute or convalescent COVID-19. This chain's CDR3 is CASREQGHGTGELFF. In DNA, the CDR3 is TGTGCCAGCAGGGAACAGGGCCACGGCACCGGGGAGCTGTTTTTT.